The 4 T cell receptor beta chains in this list originate from one sample, sequenced in a study of pediatric ulcerative colitis. Method: immunoSEQ multiplex PCR; TCRdb's copy keeps in-frame clones and lacks some. This sample has about 64,000 clones, with about 86% found just once. Sequenced sample: blood. The receptors derive from a boy between 10 and 17 years old with severe ulcerative colitis.

The rearrangement joins TRBV19 to TRBJ2-1, with 7 bases aligning to TRBD1. The CDR3 length is 16 residues. CDR1 and CDR2 (germline): LNHDA, SQIVND (reference sequence). V was pared by 3 bases and J by 1 base, with 6 bases of the junction left unmatched. Written as DNA, the CDR3 is TGTGCCAGTAGTATCATGGGCAGGGGGTCCTACAATGAGCAGTTCTTC. Translated, it gives CASSIMGRGSYNEQFF.

V gene TRBV2 combines with J gene TRBJ1-5; D is ambiguous. The CDR3 has 13 amino acids. Trimming shortened V by 6 bases and J by 6 bases, and 12 bases separated the two germline ends. Germline CDR1 reads SNHLY; CDR2 reads FYNNEI. In DNA, the CDR3 is TGTGCCAGCAGGGTGGAGTCGGGTCAGCCCCAGCATTTT. This gives the protein CASRVESGQPQHF.

The chain uses TRBV7-9 and TRBJ2-7; the match to TRBD2 covers 9 bases. This CDR3 has 15 amino acids. The V and J ends lost 4 bases and 7 bases, in that order; junction bases with no gene match: 11. Looked up from germline, CDR1 is SEHNR and CDR2 is FQNEAQ (reference sequence). The CDR3 region is CASSSPGTSPLEQYF. CDR3 nucleotide sequence: TGTGCCAGCAGCTCCCCGGGGACTAGCCCCTTAGAGCAGTACTTC.

This clone was counted only a few times. The chain has TRBV27 and TRBJ1-2; D may be TRBD1 (5 bases). V gave up 4 bases and J gave up 6 bases, with 9 bases separating them. This CDR3 region has 12 residues. Germline lookup yields CDR1 MNHEY and CDR2 SMNVEV (reference sequence). This CDR3 reads CASSSRGNGYTF. The CDR3 DNA sequence: TGTGCCAGCAGTTCCCGGGGGAATGGCTACACCTTC.